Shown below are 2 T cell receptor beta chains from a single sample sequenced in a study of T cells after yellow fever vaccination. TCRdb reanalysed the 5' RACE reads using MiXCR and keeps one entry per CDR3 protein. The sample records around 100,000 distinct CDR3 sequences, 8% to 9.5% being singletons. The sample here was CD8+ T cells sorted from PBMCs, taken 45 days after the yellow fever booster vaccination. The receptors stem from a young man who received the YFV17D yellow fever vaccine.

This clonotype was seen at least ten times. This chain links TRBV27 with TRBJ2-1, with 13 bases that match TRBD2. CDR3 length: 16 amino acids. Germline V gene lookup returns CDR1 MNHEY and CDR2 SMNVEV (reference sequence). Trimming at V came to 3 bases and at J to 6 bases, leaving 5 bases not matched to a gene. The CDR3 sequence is CASSFYTSGRGNEQFF. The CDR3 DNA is TGTGCCAGCAGTTTCTATACTAGCGGGAGGGGCAATGAGCAGTTCTTC.

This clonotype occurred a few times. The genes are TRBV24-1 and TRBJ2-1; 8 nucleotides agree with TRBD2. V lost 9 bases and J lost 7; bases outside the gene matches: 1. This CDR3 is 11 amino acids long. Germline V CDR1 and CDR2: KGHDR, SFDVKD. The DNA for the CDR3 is TGTGCCACCCAGCGGGAGAATGAGCAGTTCTTC. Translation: CATQRENEQFF.